The rows below give T cell receptor beta chains drawn from one sample of a study of CD8 T cells in Susac syndrome. TCRdb reprocessed the immunoSEQ multiplex PCR reads with MiXCR, giving one entry per CDR3 protein. The data contain 140,000 or so distinct CDR3 sequences, around 95% of them singletons. Material for sequencing was CD4+ T cells from PBMCs. The receptors here all came from a human donor with Susac syndrome. Each CDR3 is given with its conserved first and last residue. The order of the fields is J gene, D gene, V gene, CDR3 protein, CDR3 DNA. A D gene is named only where the DNA matches it firmly.

j_gene: TRBJ2-3
d_gene: TRBD1
v_gene: TRBV5-6
CDR3aa: CASSHDRGLTDTQYF
CDR3nt: TGTGCCAGCAGCCATGACAGGGGTCTCACAGATACGCAGTATTTT

j_gene: TRBJ1-2
d_gene: NA
v_gene: TRBV5-6
CDR3aa: CASKASGGRGYTF
CDR3nt: TGTGCCAGCAAAGCTTCGGGGGGACGGGGCTACACCTTC

j_gene: TRBJ1-2
d_gene: TRBD1
v_gene: TRBV6-5
CDR3aa: CATGTAPYGYTF
CDR3nt: TGTGCCACCGGGACAGCCCCATATGGCTACACCTTC

j_gene: TRBJ2-5
d_gene: NA
v_gene: TRBV7-9
CDR3aa: CASSFGRLQETQYF
CDR3nt: TGTGCCAGCAGCTTCGGCAGGCTCCAAGAGACCCAGTACTTC

j_gene: TRBJ2-1
d_gene: NA
v_gene: TRBV5-6
CDR3aa: CASSLADWEQFF
CDR3nt: TGTGCCAGCAGCTTGGCGGATTGGGAGCAGTTCTTC

j_gene: TRBJ2-5
d_gene: NA
v_gene: TRBV18
CDR3aa: CASSPQGFGETQYF
CDR3nt: TGTGCCAGCTCACCTCAGGGATTCGGGGAGACCCAGTACTTC

j_gene: TRBJ2-1
d_gene: NA
v_gene: TRBV24-1
CDR3aa: CATSGAGRNEQFF
CDR3nt: TGTGCCACCAGTGGGGCGGGTAGGAATGAGCAGTTCTTC

j_gene: TRBJ2-1
d_gene: NA
v_gene: TRBV28
CDR3aa: CATTRRGSYNEQFF
CDR3nt: TGTGCCACCACCCGGCGGGGCTCCTACAATGAGCAGTTCTTC

j_gene: TRBJ2-6
d_gene: NA
v_gene: TRBV27
CDR3aa: CASSFSPSGLSSGANVLTF
CDR3nt: TGTGCCAGCAGTTTTTCACCCTCCGGACTGAGCTCTGGGGCCAACGTCCTGACTTTC

j_gene: TRBJ2-1
d_gene: NA
v_gene: TRBV6-4
CDR3aa: CASSDSRAGGNEQFF
CDR3nt: TGTGCCAGCAGTGACTCGCGAGCCGGGGGCAATGAGCAGTTCTTC

j_gene: TRBJ1-3
d_gene: NA
v_gene: TRBV25-1
CDR3aa: CASSEGTRNTIYF
CDR3nt: TGTGCCAGCAGTGAGGGGACCAGAAACACCATATATTTT

j_gene: TRBJ1-1
d_gene: NA
v_gene: TRBV7-2
CDR3aa: CASSFLGSEAFF
CDR3nt: TGTGCCAGCAGTTTTTTGGGTTCTGAAGCTTTCTTT

j_gene: TRBJ1-2
d_gene: NA
v_gene: TRBV29-1
CDR3aa: CSVEPWGREGDGYTF
CDR3nt: TGCAGCGTTGAACCATGGGGCAGGGAGGGGGATGGCTACACCTTC

j_gene: TRBJ1-2
d_gene: NA
v_gene: TRBV20-1
CDR3aa: CSARRRDGYGYTF
CDR3nt: TGCAGTGCTAGACGCAGGGACGGCTATGGCTACACCTTC

j_gene: TRBJ1-1
d_gene: NA
v_gene: TRBV20-1
CDR3aa: CSAPDVNTEAFF
CDR3nt: TGCAGTGCTCCCGACGTGAACACTGAAGCTTTCTTT

j_gene: TRBJ1-1
d_gene: NA
v_gene: TRBV29-1
CDR3aa: CSVNRGPAEAFF
CDR3nt: TGCAGCGTAAATCGGGGACCGGCGGAAGCTTTCTTT

j_gene: TRBJ1-2
d_gene: TRBD1
v_gene: TRBV18
CDR3aa: CASSPQGQGNGYTF
CDR3nt: TGTGCCAGCTCACCGCAGGGACAGGGTAATGGCTACACCTTC

j_gene: TRBJ2-3
d_gene: NA
v_gene: TRBV10-3
CDR3aa: CAIGGASLGDTQYF
CDR3nt: TGTGCCATCGGGGGGGCCAGCCTCGGAGATACGCAGTATTTT

j_gene: TRBJ2-1
d_gene: NA
v_gene: TRBV15
CDR3aa: CATSRGAGIYNEQFF
CDR3nt: TGTGCCACCAGCAGAGGGGCGGGGATTTACAATGAGCAGTTCTTC

j_gene: TRBJ2-5
d_gene: TRBD1
v_gene: TRBV20-1
CDR3aa: CSATRDRQETQYF
CDR3nt: TGCAGTGCTACCCGGGACAGACAAGAGACCCAGTACTTC

j_gene: TRBJ2-1
d_gene: NA
v_gene: TRBV24-1
CDR3aa: CATSDLGVAQFF
CDR3nt: TGTGCCACCAGTGATTTGGGGGTGGCGCAGTTCTTC

j_gene: TRBJ2-3
d_gene: NA
v_gene: TRBV6-4
CDR3aa: CASSVLPFSTDTQYF
CDR3nt: TGTGCCAGCAGTGTCTTGCCCTTTTCGACAGATACGCAGTATTTT